The 4 T cell receptor beta chains reported below all come from one sample, sequenced in a study of patients and donors after allogeneic stem cell transplantation. A single record per CDR3 protein comes from TCRdb applying MiXCR to the RT-PCR reads. This sample has about a million distinct CDR3 sequences, with about a sixth found just once. Specimen: blood, either unsorted or a sorted T cell fraction (not recorded which). All receptors derive from a human donor who was either an allogeneic HSCT recipient or a stem cell or donor lymphocyte infusion donor (not recorded which). It is not recorded whose cells these are; they may come from a transplant donor.

The chain joins TRBV5-6 to TRBJ1-3; tentatively, D is TRBD1 (6 bases). The V gene lost 0 bases and the J gene lost 0 bases, with 13 bases spanning the gap. The CDR3 has 17 residues. CDR1 and CDR2 from the germline V gene are SGHDT and YYEEEE. CDR3 in DNA: TGTGCCAGCAGCTTGGTAGGGGGAGGTTTCTCTGGAAACACCATATATTTT. Protein product: CASSLVGGGFSGNTIYF.

This clonotype came up a few times. The rearrangement uses TRBV15 and TRBJ2-2; D is unclear. Trimming took off 2 bases at V and 6 bases at J, with 13 bases between the two ends. This CDR3 has 15 amino acids. Germline CDR1 reads LNHNV; CDR2 reads YYDKDF (reference sequence). The chain's CDR3 is CATSRTPKGSGELFF. DNA of the CDR3: TGTGCCACCAGCAGAACCCCCAAGGGATCCGGGGAGCTGTTTTTT.

This clonotype was seen more than once but under ten times. The chain recombines TRBV12-3 or TRBV12-4 with TRBJ1-5; no clear D gene. The CDR3 spans 14 residues. V gave up 5 bases and J gave up 7 bases, with 15 bases separating them. The CDR3 nucleotides are TGTGCCAGCAGTCCGAATCGCGGGTCACAGCCCCAGCATTTT. Its translation: CASSPNRGSQPQHF.

The V gene is TRBV29-1, the J gene TRBJ2-7; 8 nucleotides agree with TRBD1. Germline V gene data show CDR1 as SQVTM and CDR2 as ANQGSEA. V lost 5 bases to trimming and J lost 3 bases; unmatched junction nucleotides: 3. This CDR3 is built from 12 residues. The CDR3 sequence: CSVTGTGYEQYF. As DNA, the CDR3 is TGCAGCGTTACCGGGACAGGCTACGAGCAGTACTTC.